This TCR beta chain comes out of a study of CD8 T cells in ankylosing spondylitis. Overall study findings and caveats: Earlier work had already found some motif variants in reactive arthritis synovial fluid and blood. A motif of eight highly homologous TCR beta variants was seen as apparently characteristic of ankylosing spondylitis blood. The authors reported significant enrichment of disease-linked clones in matched ankylosing spondylitis synovial fluid. Disease-linked clones were CD8+ and relatively rare in peripheral blood.

This clonotype was observed a handful of times. What it binds is not known. Quantitative 5'-RACE with molecular barcodes produced the TCR beta libraries. In TCRdb, the 5' RACE reads were re-called with MiXCR into one record per CDR3 protein. The repertoire includes about 800,000 distinct CDR3 sequences, 10% to 15% of them detected once, and about 0.5% sits in the top ten. Germline V gene data show CDR1 as SGDLS and CDR2 as YYNGEE. The CDR3 is 15 amino acids. V gave up 4 bases and J gave up 6 bases; unmatched junction bases: 12. This receptor was obtained from a male donor with ankylosing spondylitis. The V gene is TRBV9, the J gene TRBJ1-1; 7 bases fit TRBD1. The sample taken for sequencing was blood, either unsorted or a sorted T cell fraction (not recorded which). DNA for the CDR3: TGTGCCAGCAGCCCCCAAACGACAGGGATCTCTGAAGCTTTCTTT. Its protein product is CASSPQTTGISEAFF.